The rows below give T cell receptor beta chains drawn from one sample of a study of OX40 agonist ivuxolimab in advanced cancers. The table came from immunoSEQ multiplex PCR; TCRdb's copy has only in-frame clones and leaves some out. The sample includes about 62,000 clones, around 74% of them seen just once. Sequencing used CD4+ or CD8+ T cells sorted from blood, obtained in a trial of the OX40 agonist ivuxolimab. The receptor set was obtained from an adult with an advanced solid tumor such as melanoma, head and neck, liver or kidney cancer. Both conserved end residues are part of each CDR3. The D gene is left open where the match is weak. Clone size is given for some rows only: seen once, a few or many times, or a class if the clone is expanded.

>TRBJ2-3|NA|TRBV5-1|NA
CASSPYGDTQYF
TGCGCCAGCAGCCCTTATGGAGATACGCAGTATTTT
>TRBJ1-5|NA|TRBV19|NA
CASNSPRDTTKSQPQHF
TGTGCCAGTAATTCCCCCCGGGACACCACAAAAAGTCAGCCCCAGCATTTT
>TRBJ2-7|TRBD2|TRBV7-7|NA
CASSSGTSGSYEQYF
TGTGCCAGCAGCTCTGGGACTAGCGGCTCCTACGAGCAGTACTTC
>TRBJ2-7|NA|TRBV27|medium-sized
CASSLSAGEQYF
TGTGCCAGCAGTTTATCGGCGGGCGAGCAGTACTTC
>TRBJ2-7|TRBD2|TRBV5-1|NA
CASSFGLAGNYEQYF
TGCGCCAGCAGCTTCGGACTAGCGGGGAATTACGAGCAGTACTTC
>TRBJ1-5|NA|TRBV4-1|NA
CASSQAGIGSNQPQHF
TGCGCCAGCAGCCAAGCGGGTATTGGTAGCAATCAGCCCCAGCATTTT
>TRBJ2-5|NA|TRBV9|NA
CASSVGAWMIQETQYF
TGTGCCAGCAGCGTAGGAGCCTGGATGATACAAGAGACCCAGTACTTC
>TRBJ2-2|TRBD2|TRBV7-6|NA
CASSPGRRGGTDTGELFF
TGTGCCAGCAGCCCTGGTCGGCGGGGGGGCACCGACACCGGGGAGCTGTTTTTT
>TRBJ2-1|TRBD1|TRBV2|NA
CASKRQGGEQFF
TGTGCCAGCAAGCGACAGGGGGGTGAGCAGTTCTTC
>TRBJ2-1|NA|TRBV19|NA
CASSLQHSGYNEQFF
TGTGCCAGTAGTCTCCAACACTCGGGGTACAATGAGCAGTTCTTC
>TRBJ2-2|NA|TRBV19|NA
CASSRDRDTFGTGELFF
TGTGCCAGTAGCCGCGACCGGGACACTTTCGGTACCGGGGAGCTGTTTTTT
>TRBJ1-3|NA|TRBV7-9|NA
CASSAAGGSGNTIYF
TGTGCCAGCAGCGCCGCCGGCGGCTCTGGAAACACCATATATTTT
>TRBJ1-2|NA|TRBV2|NA
CASSARSGYTF
TGTGCCAGCAGTGCTAGGAGTGGCTACACCTTC
>TRBJ1-2|TRBD1|TRBV5-6|NA
CASSPQGNYGYTF
TGTGCCAGCAGCCCACAGGGGAACTATGGCTACACCTTC
>TRBJ2-7|TRBD1|TRBV7-4|once
CASSLCSGWSCGTGWHEQYF
TGTGCCAGCAGCTTATGCTCGGGGTGGTCGTGCGGGACAGGGTGGCACGAGCAGTACTTC
>TRBJ2-5|NA|TRBV14|NA
CASSPRRKQETQYF
TGTGCCAGCAGCCCCCGCAGAAAACAAGAGACCCAGTACTTC
>TRBJ1-2|NA|TRBV6-5|once
CASRAPGVRGYTF
TGTGCCAGCAGAGCCCCAGGGGTCCGGGGCTACACCTTC
>TRBJ1-1|TRBD1|TRBV6-5|few
CASSLQGSGAEAFF
TGTGCCAGCAGCCTACAGGGGAGCGGGGCTGAAGCTTTCTTT
>TRBJ2-4|TRBD2|TRBV29-1|NA
CSAAGLDVAKNIQYF
TGCAGCGCCGCTGGACTAGATGTAGCCAAAAACATTCAGTACTTC
>TRBJ2-5|NA|TRBV19|NA
CASSYQATQYF
TGTGCCAGTAGTTATCAGGCGACCCAGTACTTC
>TRBJ2-4|NA|TRBV4-2|NA
CASSQDIGADIQYF
TGTGCCAGCAGCCAAGATATCGGGGCAGACATTCAGTACTTC
>TRBJ2-1|NA|TRBV28|NA
CASSSLGGSRGEQFF
TGTGCCAGCAGTTCGCTAGGCGGGAGCAGGGGTGAGCAGTTCTTC
>TRBJ2-3|NA|TRBV19|once
CASSIDALGTQYF
TGTGCCAGTAGTATAGACGCCCTAGGTACGCAGTATTTT
>TRBJ2-1|NA|TRBV4-3|NA
CASSQDRAGFDEQFF
TGCGCCAGCAGCCAAGATCGGGCCGGGTTCGATGAGCAGTTCTTC
>TRBJ2-5|NA|TRBV7-9|NA
CASSLFTGTTQETQYF
TGTGCCAGCAGCTTATTTACGGGCACAACCCAAGAGACCCAGTACTTC
>TRBJ2-3|NA|TRBV4-1|NA
CASSNRQARDTQYF
TGCGCCAGCAGCAATCGACAGGCTAGAGATACGCAGTATTTT
>TRBJ2-1|NA|TRBV7-3|NA
CASSLFAGSYNEQFF
TGTGCCAGCAGCTTGTTCGCGGGCTCCTACAATGAGCAGTTCTTC
>TRBJ1-1|NA|TRBV21-1|NA
CASSLRQGAEAFF
TGTGCCAGCAGCCTACGACAGGGCGCTGAAGCTTTCTTT
>TRBJ2-1|NA|TRBV7-9|NA
CASSGQAPQSYEQFF
TGTGCCAGCAGTGGGCAGGCACCCCAGTCCTATGAGCAGTTCTTC
>TRBJ2-5|TRBD1|TRBV28|NA
CASSPPQGAGETQYF
TGTGCCAGCAGTCCCCCCCAGGGGGCCGGCGAGACCCAGTACTTC
>TRBJ2-7|NA|TRBV11-2|NA
CASSLEVSYEQYF
TGTGCCAGCAGCTTAGAAGTCAGCTACGAGCAGTACTTC
>TRBJ2-1|TRBD2|TRBV7-9|few
CASSASAGGYNEQFF
TGTGCCAGCAGCGCGTCAGCGGGGGGGTACAATGAGCAGTTCTTC
>TRBJ2-7|NA|TRBV27|NA
CASSSGTYEQYF
TGTGCCAGCAGCTCCGGGACCTACGAGCAGTACTTC
>TRBJ2-7|NA|TRBV19|NA
CASSIGASYEQYF
TGTGCCAGTAGTATAGGGGCCTCCTACGAGCAGTACTTC
>TRBJ2-7|NA|TRBV7-2|once
CASSSGLPEQYF
TGTGCCAGCAGCTCGGGACTTCCCGAGCAGTACTTC
>TRBJ2-7|NA|TRBV28|NA
CASRISTGLAYEQYF
TGTGCCAGCAGAATCTCTACAGGGTTAGCCTACGAGCAGTACTTC
>TRBJ2-3|TRBD2|TRBV29-1|NA
CSAAATAGLAGLSTDTQYF
TGCAGCGCCGCCGCTACGGCGGGACTAGCGGGGCTGAGCACAGATACGCAGTATTTT
>TRBJ1-2|NA|TRBV28|NA
CASINGNYGYTF
TGTGCCAGCATCAATGGAAACTATGGCTACACCTTC
>TRBJ2-7|NA|TRBV4-3|NA
CASSQDYGYEQYF
TGCGCCAGCAGCCAAGATTACGGGTACGAGCAGTACTTC
>TRBJ1-3|NA|TRBV25-1|NA
CASSAEGTSSGNTIYF
TGTGCCAGCAGTGCGGAGGGAACCAGCTCTGGAAACACCATATATTTT
>TRBJ2-2|TRBD2|TRBV18|NA
CASSGLAGSTGELFF
TGTGCCAGCTCAGGCCTAGCGGGATCCACCGGGGAGCTGTTTTTT